The 30 T cell receptor beta chains in this list originate from one sample, sequenced in a study of OX40 agonist ivuxolimab in advanced cancers. Libraries were prepared by immunoSEQ multiplex PCR; TCRdb keeps only in-frame clonotypes and omits some of them. The sample has 55,000 to 65,000 clones; about 88% are singletons. Source: CD4+ or CD8+ T cells sorted from blood, taken in a trial of the OX40 agonist ivuxolimab. The receptors originated from an adult with an advanced solid tumor such as melanoma, head and neck, liver or kidney cancer.

V and J are TRBV18 and TRBJ2-7, with a possible D match to TRBD1 (6 bases). V lost 3 bases, J lost 2 bases, and 11 bases lay in between. The length of the CDR3 is 14 residues. Germline CDR1 is KGHSH and CDR2 is LQKENI. CDR3 in DNA: TGTGCCAGCTCACCGCAGGGACAAGCCTACGAGCAGTACTTC. Amino acids: CASSPQGQAYEQYF. The full variable domain, in which reference TRBV18 and TRBJ2-7 provide the parts outside the CDR3, is NAGVMQNPRHLVRRRGQEARLRCSPMKGHSHVYWYRQLPEEGLKFMVYLQKENIIDESGMPKERFSAEFPKEGPSILRIQQVVRGDSAAYFCASSPQGQAYEQYFGPGTRLTVT.

The chain couples TRBV19 to TRBJ1-2; TRBD1 agrees at 9 bases. The germline V gene encodes CDR1 LNHDA and CDR2 SQIVND (reference sequence). Trimming took 6 bases from V and 7 from J; bases not matched to a gene: 9. This CDR3 contains 14 residues. CDR3 DNA sequence: TGTGCCAGTAGATCACAGGGGGCGAAGGCTGGCTACACCTTC. Residues: CASRSQGAKAGYTF.

This clone came up once. The gene calls are TRBV7-8 and TRBJ2-5; no definite D call. The CDR3 runs to 14 residues. The V gene lost 4 bases and the J gene lost 4 bases, with 13 bases spanning the gap. The germline V gene encodes CDR1 SGHVS and CDR2 FQNEAQ. The CDR3 region is CASSSRWGTETQYF. CDR3 nucleotides: TGTGCCAGCAGCTCCCGGTGGGGAACAGAGACCCAGTACTTC.

The chain combines TRBV7-2 with TRBJ1-4; D is uncertain. Trimming pared 7 bases from V and 0 bases from J, leaving 9 bases between. The CDR3 runs 14 residues. CDR1 and CDR2 (germline): SGHTA, FQGNSA. The CDR3 is CASTLGATNEKLFF. In nucleotides, the CDR3 is TGTGCCAGCACCCTGGGTGCAACTAATGAAAAACTGTTTTTT. The variable domain in full, with the rest retrieved from reference TRBV7-2 and TRBJ1-4, is GAGVSQSPSNKVTEKGKDVELRCDPISGHTALYWYRQSLGQGLEFLIYFQGNSAPDKSGLPSDRFSAERTGGSVSTLTIQRTQQEDSAVYLCASTLGATNEKLFFGSGTQLSVL.

V gene TRBV28 combines with J gene TRBJ1-2; D gene ambiguous. Deletions cut 0 bases from V and 0 bases from J, with 5 bases between. The germline V gene encodes CDR1 MDHEN and CDR2 SYDVKM. The CDR3 runs to 14 residues. CDR3 in DNA: TGTGCCAGCAGTTTATGGGGTCCTAACTATGGCTACACCTTC. It encodes CASSLWGPNYGYTF.

V and J are TRBV6-1 and TRBJ1-2; D gene uncertain. The V end was cut by 1 base, the J end by 2 bases, with 11 bases between. Germline V lookup: CDR1 MNHNS, CDR2 SASEGT. The CDR3 loop spans 15 amino acids. Here the CDR3 reads CASSEGQRSNYGYTF. In DNA, the CDR3 is TGTGCCAGCAGTGAAGGGCAGCGAAGCAACTATGGCTACACCTTC.

V is TRBV7-2 and J is TRBJ2-7; 10 bases are shared with TRBD2. The CDR3 is made up of 15 amino acids. Germline V gene lookup returns CDR1 SGHTA and CDR2 FQGNSA. The trim removed 1 base at V and 5 bases at J, leaving 5 bases unmatched. The DNA for the CDR3 is TGTGCCAGCAGCTTAGTGGCTAGCGGGAGCAACGAGCAGTACTTC. Translating gives CASSLVASGSNEQYF. Together with reference TRBV7-2 and TRBJ2-7, the CDR3 gives the full variable domain: GAGVSQSPSNKVTEKGKDVELRCDPISGHTALYWYRQSLGQGLEFLIYFQGNSAPDKSGLPSDRFSAERTGGSVSTLTIQRTQQEDSAVYLCASSLVASGSNEQYFGPGTRLTVT.

V usage is TRBV6-5 and J usage is TRBJ1-5; D is perhaps TRBD1 (5 bases). V dropped 2 bases and J dropped 4 bases, with 12 bases sitting between them. This CDR3 is built from 15 residues. Germline CDR1 MNHEY, CDR2 SVGAGI. The CDR3 reads CASSYGGGRNQPQHF. The CDR3 bases are TGTGCCAGCAGTTACGGGGGTGGCCGGAATCAGCCCCAGCATTTT.

The chain links TRBV5-6 to TRBJ1-2; 7 bases agree with TRBD1. With V trimmed by 0 bases and J by 8 bases, 7 bases remained unmatched. This CDR3 region has 14 residues. Germline CDR1 reads SGHDT; CDR2 reads YYEEEE. The CDR3 DNA reads as TGTGCCAGCAGCTTGGTTGGACAGGTTGGGGGCTACACCTTC. Amino acid sequence: CASSLVGQVGGYTF.

The chain carries TRBV6-5 and TRBJ2-5; D uncertain. With 5 bases removed from V and 4 bases from J, the gap between germline ends came to 14 bases. This CDR3 contains 14 residues. The V gene's germline CDR1 is MNHEY and CDR2 SVGAGI. The CDR3 DNA reads TGTGCCAGCAGTCAGGTGGGATCTAGAGAGACCCAGTACTTC. Its translation: CASSQVGSRETQYF.

The chain joins TRBV6-5 to TRBJ2-7, with D uncertain. The CDR3 spans 12 residues. Trimming left V 5 bases short and J 3 bases short, with 8 bases between. The germline CDR1 and CDR2 sequences are MNHEY and SVGAGI. CDR3 protein: CASSRVGYEQYF. The DNA of the CDR3 is TGTGCCAGCAGTCGAGTAGGCTACGAGCAGTACTTC.

The CDR3 spells CASSGDRVTALHF. Here the CDR3 DNA reads TGTGCCAGCAGCGGGGACAGGGTGACCGCCCTCCACTTT. The chain couples TRBV7-2 to TRBJ1-6, with 9 positions matching TRBD1. This CDR3 is built from 13 residues. The J segment lost 14 bases and the V segment lost 5 bases, leaving 7 bases of the junction unmatched. Germline CDR1 reads SGHTA; CDR2 reads FQGNSA.

This clone was seen more than once but under ten times. J is TRBJ2-1 and V is TRBV6-5; D not certain. CDR1 and CDR2 from the germline V gene are MNHEY and SVGAGI. This CDR3 comprises 15 residues. The germline V and J ends were trimmed by 2 bases and 0 bases, with 8 bases remaining between them. CDR3 loop: CASSYGSASYNEQFF. DNA for the CDR3: TGTGCCAGCAGTTACGGGTCGGCCTCCTACAATGAGCAGTTCTTC.

The rearrangement uses TRBV28 and TRBJ1-5; maybe TRBD1 (5 bases). Germline assignment: CDR1 MDHEN and CDR2 SYDVKM. V lost 6 bases and J 0 bases, leaving 15 bases between the germline ends. The length of the CDR3 is 16 residues. The CDR3 spells CASRRPGGFSNQPQHF. In nucleotides, the CDR3 is TGTGCCAGCAGACGCCCCGGGGGATTTAGCAATCAGCCCCAGCATTTT.

The CDR3 DNA sequence: TGTGCCAGCGGGGGACAGCCCCAGCATTTT. This sequence encodes CASGGQPQHF. The J gene is TRBJ1-5, the V gene TRBV28; possibly TRBD1 for D (5 bases). Trimming stripped 8 bases from V and 7 bases from J, with 6 bases between. CDR3 size: 10 residues. Germline values: CDR1 MDHEN, CDR2 SYDVKM.

The chain recombines TRBV7-3 with TRBJ2-2, with no clear D. Trimming removed 3 bases from V and 2 bases from J, with 10 bases in between. Germline CDR1 and CDR2: SGHTA and FQGTGA. The CDR3 spans 15 residues. The CDR3: CASSLRSSNTGELFF. CDR3 nucleotide sequence: TGTGCCAGCAGCTTGAGGAGCAGTAACACCGGGGAGCTGTTTTTT.

This clone showed up just a few times. This chain links TRBV4-1 with TRBJ2-2; 12 bases are a match to TRBD2. The CDR3 covers 16 residues. J lost 6 bases, V lost 4 bases, and 6 bases had no gene match. CDR1 is MGHRA, CDR2 YSYEKL, per germline. The CDR3 coding sequence is TGCGCCAGCAGCCGACCTAGCGGGAGGGTATCCGGGGAGCTGTTTTTT. This encodes CASSRPSGRVSGELFF.

The sample holds a few counts of this clone. The chain couples TRBV6-5 to TRBJ2-7; 9 bases match TRBD1. Losses at the gene ends were 2 bases for V and 6 bases for J; bases not matched to a gene: 8. The CDR3 loop spans 15 amino acids. Germline-derived CDR1 and CDR2 are MNHEY and SVGAGI. CDR3 nucleotide sequence: TGTGCCAGCAGTTACCTAAACAGGGGGCGCGGCGAGCAGTACTTC. Translated, it gives CASSYLNRGRGEQYF.

The chain joins TRBV30 to TRBJ2-1, with D perhaps assigned TRBD1 or TRBD2 (5 bases each). This CDR3 contains 12 residues. V was shortened by 5 bases and J by 6 bases, with 11 bases between the two germline ends. Germline V gene sequence: CDR1 GTSNPN, CDR2 SVGIG (reference sequence). This chain's CDR3 is CAWGGVSNEQFF. CDR3 coding DNA: TGTGCCTGGGGGGGTGTTAGCAATGAGCAGTTCTTC. Looking up the rest from reference TRBV30 and TRBJ2-1 gives the full variable domain: SQTIHQWPATLVQPVGSPLSLECTVEGTSNPNLYWYRQAAGRGLQLLFYSVGIGQISSEVPQNLSASRPQDRQFILSSKKLLLSDSGFYLCAWGGVSNEQFFGPGTRLTVL.

This chain links TRBV5-4 with TRBJ1-1; 7 nucleotides align to TRBD1. J lost 3 bases, V lost 0 bases, and 5 bases had no gene match. Germline lookup yields CDR1 SGHNT and CDR2 YYREEE (reference sequence). There are 15 residues in the CDR3. CDR3 amino acids: CASSLVAGGHTEAFF. CDR3 nucleotide sequence: TGTGCCAGCAGCTTGGTGGCAGGGGGACACACTGAAGCTTTCTTT.

The J gene is TRBJ2-7, the V gene TRBV28; possibly TRBD1 for D (7 bases). CDR3 length: 14 residues. V lost 3 bases to trimming and J lost 6 bases, with 15 bases between them. Germline V gene lookup returns CDR1 MDHEN and CDR2 SYDVKM. The CDR3 DNA is TGTGCCAGCAGTTTTACGACAGGGAGGCGCGAGCAGTACTTC. As protein: CASSFTTGRREQYF.

CDR3: CASSPGQRSYEQYF. CDR3 nucleotides: TGCGCCAGCAGCCCGGGACAGCGGTCCTACGAGCAGTACTTC. This chain joins TRBV4-1 and TRBJ2-7; 7 nucleotides match TRBD1. Per germline, CDR1 MGHRA and CDR2 YSYEKL. The J segment lost 1 base and the V segment lost 4 bases, leaving 4 bases of the junction unmatched. The CDR3 totals 14 residues.

The J gene is TRBJ2-7, the V gene TRBV30, with D unclear. Germline-derived CDR1 and CDR2 are GTSNPN and SVGIG (reference sequence). CDR3 length: 13 amino acids. V dropped 3 bases and J dropped 0 bases, with 9 bases sitting between them. The CDR3 DNA reads as TGTGCCTGGAGAAGAGGAAGCTCCTACGAGCAGTACTTC. Protein product: CAWRRGSSYEQYF.

This chain joins TRBV7-3 and TRBJ2-2, with 9 bases identical to TRBD1. This CDR3 contains 16 residues. The V gene end was trimmed by 8 bases and the J gene end by 2 bases; junction bases not matched to a gene: 9. The germline CDR1 and CDR2 sequences are SGHTA and FQGTGA. For the CDR3, the DNA is TGTGCCAGCCGGTCCCGGGGACAGGGTAACACCGGGGAGCTGTTTTTT. As protein: CASRSRGQGNTGELFF.

A single count supports this clone. The V gene is TRBV30, the J gene TRBJ2-1, with D hard to call. The germline V and J ends were trimmed by 2 bases and 0 bases, with 17 bases remaining between them. The CDR3 is 17 amino acids. Germline CDR1 GTSNPN, CDR2 SVGIG (reference sequence). This chain's CDR3 is CAWSRGNPYSSYNEQFF. The DNA of the CDR3 is TGTGCCTGGAGTCGCGGTAATCCCTATAGCTCCTACAATGAGCAGTTCTTC.

V usage is TRBV29-1 and J usage is TRBJ1-2; D perhaps matches TRBD1 (5 bases). Germline V gene data show CDR1 as SQVTM and CDR2 as ANQGSEA. There are 12 residues in the CDR3. V lost 7 bases and J lost 5, with 14 bases in between. In DNA form, the CDR3 reads TGCAGCGCCCCCCGGGGGGGTTATGGCTACACCTTC. It codes for CSAPRGGYGYTF.

The rearrangement links TRBV4-1 to TRBJ1-1; D remains unclear. The V gene lost 1 base and the J gene lost 6 bases, with 12 bases spanning the gap. The germline CDR1 and CDR2 sequences are MGHRA and YSYEKL. CDR3 length: 14 residues. The CDR3 DNA is TGCGCCAGCAGCCAAGGAAAGCGGGTCGCTGAAGCTTTCTTT. Protein product: CASSQGKRVAEAFF.

The J gene is TRBJ1-2, the V gene TRBV5-4; 10 bases align to TRBD1. Per the germline V gene, CDR1 is SGHNT and CDR2 is YYREEE (reference sequence). V shed 4 bases and J 5 bases; nucleotides not matched to a gene: 8. This CDR3 has 15 residues. The CDR3 sequence: CASSQGQGNSYGYTF. In nucleotides, the CDR3 is TGTGCCAGCAGCCAGGGACAGGGGAATTCATATGGCTACACCTTC.

Details on this clone: A much larger clone sits a single nucleotide away, making a read error possible. J is TRBJ2-3 and V is TRBV6-1; no reliable D call. The CDR3 is made up of 12 amino acids. Trimming removed 3 bases at V and 2 bases at J, with 3 bases between. Germline V CDR1 and CDR2: MNHNS, SASEGT. In DNA, the CDR3 is TGTGCCAGCAGTGATAACACAGATACGCAGTATTTT. Protein product: CASSDNTDTQYF.

The CDR3 region has the DNA TGTGCCAGCTCACCACCTATGCAGGGAACGAACATTCAGTACTTC. It translates to CASSPPMQGTNIQYF. The V call is TRBV18, the J call TRBJ2-4, with D possibly matching TRBD1 (5 bases). V lost 0 bases and J lost 7, with 13 bases in between. The germline CDR1 and CDR2 sequences are KGHSH and LQKENI. CDR3 length: 15 residues.